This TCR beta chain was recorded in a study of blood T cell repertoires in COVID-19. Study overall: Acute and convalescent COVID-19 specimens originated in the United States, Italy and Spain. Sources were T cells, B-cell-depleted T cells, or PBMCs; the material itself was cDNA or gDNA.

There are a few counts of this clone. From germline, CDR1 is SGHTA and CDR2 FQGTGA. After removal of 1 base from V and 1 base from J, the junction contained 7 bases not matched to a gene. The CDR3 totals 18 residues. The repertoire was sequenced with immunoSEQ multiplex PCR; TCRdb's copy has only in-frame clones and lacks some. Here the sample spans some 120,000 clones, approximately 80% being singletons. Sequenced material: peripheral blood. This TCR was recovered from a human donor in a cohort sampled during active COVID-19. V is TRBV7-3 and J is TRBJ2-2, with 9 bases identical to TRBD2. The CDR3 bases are TGTGCCAGCAGCTTAAATCTCGGAGCGGGAGGGAACACCGGGGAGCTGTTTTTT. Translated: CASSLNLGAGGNTGELFF.